The 17 T cell receptor beta chains given below trace back to one sample, sequenced in a study of shared clonotypes between healthy human individuals (dated by TCRdb to the early 2020s). Library generation was performed with the immunoSEQ multiplex PCR assay. In its TCRdb copy, this immuneACCESS table keeps in-frame sequences only and misses some clones. Where compared with another copy, unresolved V genes explain less than half of these, and the others have no known cause. The sample profile shows 850,000 to 1,200,000 clones; roughly 80% of them were found once. Of the sample, 1.4% falls within the top ten clones. Sequenced input: memory CD4+ T cells sorted from blood. In light of the paper, this sample's cell subset or site label describes: CD45RA-negative fraction. The source is a young man in good health.

This clone has just one count. The chain recombines TRBV5-1 with TRBJ2-2; D gene ambiguous. CDR1 and CDR2 from the germline V gene are SGHRS and YFSETQ. The CDR3 extends over 16 amino acids. The ends were cut back, 0 bases at V and 0 bases at J, with 9 bases in the middle. CDR3 in amino acids: CASSLEPTANTGELFF. Written as DNA, the CDR3 is TGCGCCAGCAGCTTGGAGCCGACGGCGAACACCGGGGAGCTGTTTTTT. Full variable domain (rest looked up from reference TRBV5-1 and TRBJ2-2): KAGVTQTPRYLIKTRGQQVTLSCSPISGHRSVSWYQQTPGQGLQFLFEYFSETQRNKGNFPGRFSGRQFSNSRSEMNVSTLELGDSALYLCASSLEPTANTGELFFGEGSRLTVL.

This clone turned up a few times. J is TRBJ1-1 and V is TRBV9; D is ambiguous. CDR1 and CDR2 from the germline V gene are SGDLS and YYNGEE. V was clipped by 3 bases and J by 4 bases, with 10 bases between them. There are 13 residues in the CDR3. CDR3 protein: CASSASTGTEAFF. CDR3 bases: TGTGCCAGCAGCGCTTCCACGGGCACTGAAGCTTTCTTT.

The chain couples TRBV6-4 to TRBJ1-1; no definite D call. The CDR3 sequence is 13 residues long. CDR1 is MRHNA and CDR2 is SNTAGT in the germline V gene. V lost 8 bases, J lost 2 bases, and 12 bases lay in between. CDR3 nucleotide sequence: TGTGCCAGCTCCGTAAAGGTAAACACTGAAGCTTTCTTT. Protein sequence: CASSVKVNTEAFF.

The J gene is TRBJ2-1, the V gene TRBV5-4; 9 positions match TRBD2. The J segment lost 8 bases and the V segment lost 3 bases, leaving 3 bases of the junction unmatched. CDR3 length: 13 residues. Germline lookup yields CDR1 SGHNT and CDR2 YYREEE (reference sequence). The CDR3 loop reads CASSWRGGDEQFF. CDR3 sequence (DNA): TGTGCCAGCAGCTGGCGGGGGGGCGATGAGCAGTTCTTC.

The chain links TRBV10-2 to TRBJ2-3; either TRBD1 or TRBD2 may supply D (5 bases each). Trimming stripped 2 bases from V and 6 bases from J, with 18 bases between. The CDR3 loop spans 16 amino acids. Germline V gene lookup returns CDR1 WSHSY and CDR2 SAAADI. CDR3 bases: TGCGCCAGCAGTGAGAGTCGGGGCACGGGATGGGATACGCAGTATTTT. Its protein is CASSESRGTGWDTQYF.

The chain combines TRBV28 with TRBJ2-5, with 10 bases matching TRBD1. Trimming took 7 bases from V and 7 from J; bases not matched to a gene: 9. The CDR3 has 14 amino acids. Germline CDR1 reads MDHEN; CDR2 reads SYDVKM. This CDR3 is CASTETGTGVTQYF. The DNA for the CDR3 is TGTGCCAGCACCGAAACGGGGACAGGGGTGACCCAGTACTTC. Supplemented by reference TRBV28 and TRBJ2-5, the full variable domain reads DVKVTQSSRYLVKRTGEKVFLECVQDMDHENMFWYRQDPGLGLRLIYFSYDVKMKEKGDIPEGYSVSREKKERFSLILESASTNQTSMYLCASTETGTGVTQYFGPGTRLLVL.

Turning to this clone: This may be a read error: a much more frequent sequence differs by one nucleotide. The CDR3: CASRNSGANVLTF. In DNA, the CDR3 is TGTGCCAGCAGGAACTCTGGGGCCAACGTCCTGACTTTC. This chain uses TRBV27 with TRBJ2-6; D remains unclear. The CDR3 covers 13 residues. Trimming cost V 6 bases and J 0 bases, with 3 bases left between them. Germline V gene data show CDR1 as MNHEY and CDR2 as SMNVEV (reference sequence).

This clone was seen a few times. The chain carries TRBV29-1 and TRBJ1-2, with 7 bases aligning to TRBD1. The trim removed 3 bases at V and 6 bases at J, leaving 10 bases unmatched. From germline, CDR1 is SQVTM and CDR2 ANQGSEA. This CDR3 contains 14 residues. The CDR3 nucleotides read TGCAGCGTTGAGGTTGGCAGGGGGAATGATGGCTACACCTTC. This translates into CSVEVGRGNDGYTF.

To note about this clone: The junction departs from the called germline gene at one end, perhaps through a read error. This chain uses TRBV10-1 with TRBJ2-3, with a weak D call TRBD2 (7 bases). Per germline, CDR1 WNHNN and CDR2 SYGVQD (reference sequence). The CDR3 is made up of 14 amino acids. Here the CDR3 DNA reads TGCGCCAGCAGTGGCCCCACCCGGGGGGCCGAGGTTAGATTT. The encoded protein is CASSGPTRGAEVRF.

V is TRBV2 and J is TRBJ2-2; a possible D gene is TRBD2 (5 bases). CDR3 size: 15 residues. The V gene's germline CDR1 is SNHLY and CDR2 FYNNEI. V was shortened by 8 bases and J by 7 bases, with 20 bases between the two germline ends. The DNA of the CDR3 is TGTGCCAGCGGTTTACGACGAGGGTCGGACGGGGAGCTGTTTTTT. As protein: CASGLRRGSDGELFF. Supplemented by reference TRBV2 and TRBJ2-2, the full variable domain reads EPEVTQTPSHQVTQMGQEVILRCVPISNHLYFYWYRQILGQKVEFLVSFYNNEISEKSEIFDDQFSVERPDGSNFTLKIRSTKLEDSAMYFCASGLRRGSDGELFFGEGSRLTVL.

The J gene is TRBJ1-4, the V gene TRBV4-3; D is unresolved. Germline values: CDR1 LGHNA, CDR2 YSLEER. This CDR3 has 14 residues. Deletions cut 2 bases from V and 5 bases from J, with 9 bases between. This CDR3 is CASSQRLLNEKLFF. The CDR3 bases are TGCGCCAGCAGCCAAAGGCTACTGAATGAAAAACTGTTTTTT.

The chain has TRBV7-2 and TRBJ2-2; 8 positions match TRBD2. Trimming removed 1 base from V and 4 bases from J; junction bases left unmatched: 5. Germline V gene lookup returns CDR1 SGHTA and CDR2 FQGNSA. This CDR3 has 16 amino acids. This CDR3 reads CASSLGVSGVTGELFF. The DNA of the CDR3 is TGTGCCAGCAGCTTAGGTGTTAGCGGGGTCACCGGGGAGCTGTTTTTT. The full variable domain, rest sourced from reference TRBV7-2 and TRBJ2-2, is GAGVSQSPSNKVTEKGKDVELRCDPISGHTALYWYRQSLGQGLEFLIYFQGNSAPDKSGLPSDRFSAERTGGSVSTLTIQRTQQEDSAVYLCASSLGVSGVTGELFFGEGSRLTVL.

The chain combines TRBV12-5 with TRBJ1-1; the match to TRBD1 covers 7 bases. J gave up 0 bases and V 7 bases, and 11 bases lay outside the gene matches. The CDR3 loop spans 16 amino acids. Germline lookup yields CDR1 LGHNT and CDR2 FRNRAP. CDR3 sequence (DNA): TGTGCTAGTGTCAAAGGGATCAGGGGGTTGAACACTGAAGCTTTCTTT. It yields the protein CASVKGIRGLNTEAFF.

V usage is TRBV9 and J usage is TRBJ2-2, with a tentative D call TRBD1 (5 bases). CDR1 SGDLS and CDR2 YYNGEE come from the germline V gene. The CDR3 contains 17 residues. Trimming stripped 4 bases from V and 6 bases from J, with 22 bases between. CDR3 in DNA: TGTGCCAGCAGCCCGAGTGGTAGGATTTGGGGCTCCGGGGAGCTGTTTTTT. Residues: CASSPSGRIWGSGELFF.

The table lists this clone with a count of one. The chain joins TRBV5-1 to TRBJ2-5, with 14 bases fitting TRBD2. J was trimmed by 5 bases and V by 4 bases; bases with no gene match: 4. CDR1 SGHRS and CDR2 YFSETQ come from the germline V gene. This CDR3 is built from 15 residues. DNA for the CDR3: TGCGCCAGCAGCCCGGGACTAGCGGGAGCTGAGACCCAGTACTTC. Its protein is CASSPGLAGAETQYF.

This clone came up once. V is TRBV6-1 and J is TRBJ1-5, with a tentative D call TRBD1 (6 bases). This CDR3 is 17 amino acids long. The ends were cut back, 1 base at V and 1 base at J, with 14 bases in the middle. Germline V gene lookup returns CDR1 MNHNS and CDR2 SASEGT. CDR3 DNA: TGTGCCAGCAGTGAAGTTACCCCAGGGGCGAGCAATCAGCCCCAGCATTTT. Translating it yields CASSEVTPGASNQPQHF.

A word on this clone: This sample includes further DNA sequences coding for the same CDR3. The rearrangement links TRBV10-1 to TRBJ2-7, with TRBD2 as a possible D gene (6 bases). Germline assignment: CDR1 WNHNN and CDR2 SYGVQD (reference sequence). Trimming removed 6 bases from V and 2 bases from J, with 11 bases in between. The CDR3 loop spans 13 amino acids. CDR3 region: CASSPGRTYEQYF. CDR3 coding DNA: TGCGCCAGCAGCCCCGGGAGAACCTACGAGCAGTACTTC.